A single T cell receptor beta chain is shown here with its context. Its antigen remains unidentified. TCRdb reprocessed the reads with MiXCR, giving one entry per CDR3 protein. The table lists roughly 310,000 distinct CDR3 sequences, 29% of them singletons, with 20% in the top ten. The data are from a study of T cell repertoires in cytomegalovirus infection. Study background: Recently identified HLA-C-restricted CMV epitopes were among the peptides used. Study-level findings and limits: It was HLA-C-restricted CMV-specific TCR beta clonotypes that dominated the response ex vivo.

Germline CDR1 is SGHVS and CDR2 is FQNEAQ. Trimming cost V 6 bases and J 4 bases; bases outside gene matches: 17. The CDR3 loop spans 18 amino acids. The genes are TRBV7-8 and TRBJ2-5; 10 bases are shared with TRBD2. The source of this sequence is a human donor in good health (CMV status not recorded). Some clones in this sample may be carry-over from other donors' samples. The sequences come from cultured PBMCs, collected from culture after CMV antigen stimulation. This CDR3 reads CASRPTRWLAGARETQYF. The CDR3 DNA reads as TGTGCCAGCAGACCCACCAGATGGCTAGCGGGAGCTCGAGAGACCCAGTACTTC.